This T cell receptor beta chain was sequenced for a study of T cell clonotyping in hematopoietic cell transplantation. In its sample, this clone was seen once. Its matching antigen is unknown. Clones were read by immunoSEQ multiplex PCR, and TCRdb kept only the in-frame ones, dropping some. The sample has 7,000 to 8,500 clones; about 87% are singletons. Germline trimming cut 1 base from V and 4 bases from J; bases unmatched to any gene: 9. The length of the CDR3 is 17 residues. Germline V gene sequence: CDR1 SGHVS, CDR2 FNYEAQ. Study findings and constraints: Pathologically expanded recipient clonotypes increased progressively from day 30 to day 180 as diversity fell.

The sample in question was PBMCs, obtained 100 days after allogeneic stem cell transplant. This receptor was obtained from a young adult male patient who had an allogeneic stem cell transplant from a related donor, so the T cells may come from the graft donor. Some clones in this sample may be carry-over from other donors' samples. J is TRBJ2-2 and V is TRBV7-6, with TRBD2 matching over 7 bases. The CDR3 DNA is TGTGCCAGCAGCTTAGTGAGCTATGGGAGGGCCACCGGGGAGCTGTTTTTT. Its protein is CASSLVSYGRATGELFF.